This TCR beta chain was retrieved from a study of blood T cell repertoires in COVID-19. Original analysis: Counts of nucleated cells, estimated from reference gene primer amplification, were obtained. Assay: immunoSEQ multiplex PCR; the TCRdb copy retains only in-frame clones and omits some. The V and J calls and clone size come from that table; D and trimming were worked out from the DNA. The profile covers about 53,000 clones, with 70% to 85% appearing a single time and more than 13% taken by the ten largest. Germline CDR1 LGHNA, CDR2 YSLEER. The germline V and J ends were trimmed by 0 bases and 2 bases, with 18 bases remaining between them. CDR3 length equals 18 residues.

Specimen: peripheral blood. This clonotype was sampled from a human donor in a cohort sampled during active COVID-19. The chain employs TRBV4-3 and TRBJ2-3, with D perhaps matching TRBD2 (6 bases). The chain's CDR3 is CASSQDLRVSGYTDTQYF. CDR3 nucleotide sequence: TGCGCCAGCAGCCAAGACTTACGTGTTAGCGGCTACACAGATACGCAGTATTTT.